The present T cell receptor beta chain was sequenced within a study of beta chain features in type 1 diabetes. This CDR3 region has 18 residues. J gave up 1 base and V 8 bases, and 18 bases lay outside the gene matches. Per germline, CDR1 SEHNR and CDR2 FQNEAQ (reference sequence). Investigators reverse transcribed all isolated RNA, so they sequenced expressed TCRB transcripts. Assay used: immunoSEQ multiplex PCR; TCRdb lists only in-frame clones, some missing. The top ten clones hold 0.02% to 0.025% of a sample with about 900,000 clones, under 20% of them seen once. The receptor comes from a young woman in good health. Input material: naive CD4+ T cells from blood. This chain connects TRBV7-9 to TRBJ1-1; 8 positions agree with TRBD1. This chain's CDR3 is CASGAWPRAGGPNTEAFF. CDR3 DNA sequence: TGTGCCAGCGGAGCTTGGCCCCGGGCAGGGGGCCCGAACACTGAAGCTTTCTTT.